The 29 T cell receptor beta chains reported below all come from one sample, sequenced in a study of CD8 T cells in ankylosing spondylitis. MiXCR, applied by TCRdb to the 5' RACE reads, yields one record per CDR3 protein. Here the sample spans some 120,000 distinct CDR3 sequences, roughly 15% being singletons. The sequencing input was blood, either unsorted or a sorted T cell fraction (not recorded which). The receptor source for this set is a female donor with ankylosing spondylitis or in good health (not recorded which).

Ten or more counts support this clonotype. The chain uses TRBV9 and TRBJ2-2, with D possibly being TRBD2 (5 bases). Deletions cut 0 bases from V and 6 bases from J, with 9 bases between. CDR1 is SGDLS and CDR2 is YYNGEE in the germline V gene. The CDR3 sequence is 14 residues long. The CDR3 is CASSVDLAPGELFF. The CDR3 DNA reads TGTGCCAGCAGCGTAGATCTAGCCCCCGGGGAGCTGTTTTTT.

This clonotype was picked up many times. The chain joins TRBV28 to TRBJ2-3, with 10 bases fitting TRBD1. This CDR3 comprises 17 residues. Germline V gene lookup returns CDR1 MDHEN and CDR2 SYDVKM. The J segment lost 1 base and the V segment lost 3 bases, leaving 7 bases of the junction unmatched. CDR3 loop: CASSLTGGAGRTDTQYF. The CDR3 DNA reads TGTGCCAGCAGTTTGACAGGGGGCGCGGGCCGCACAGATACGCAGTATTTT.

The J gene is TRBJ2-2, the V gene TRBV6-2 or TRBV6-3; TRBD2 matches at 7 bases. V lost 5 bases to trimming and J lost 9 bases; unmatched junction nucleotides: 9. Germline CDR1 and CDR2: MNHEY and SVGEGT. The CDR3 spans 14 residues. DNA of the CDR3: TGTGCCAGCAGTCGATTGATGACTAGCCGGGAGCTGTTTTTT. It yields the protein CASSRLMTSRELFF.

This clonotype was picked up a small number of times. This sequence joins TRBV13 and TRBJ2-5, with 8 bases matching TRBD1. CDR1 is PRHDT and CDR2 is FYEKMQ in the germline V gene (reference sequence). CDR3 length: 13 residues. V dropped 6 bases and J dropped 6; count of bases not matched to a gene: 6. CDR3: CASSLTGVKTQYF. The CDR3 nucleotides read TGTGCCAGCAGTTTGACAGGGGTGAAGACCCAGTACTTC.

In its sample, this clonotype was seen many times. The chain links TRBV10-3 to TRBJ1-2; 7 positions match TRBD1. Germline trimming cut 5 bases from V and 7 bases from J; bases unmatched to any gene: 4. CDR1 and CDR2 (germline): ENHRY, SYGVKD. The CDR3 spans 12 residues. The CDR3, as DNA: TGTGCCATCAGTCCCGACAGGGTTGGCTACACCTTC. It codes for CAISPDRVGYTF.

This clonotype was counted ten times or more. This chain connects TRBV5-1 to TRBJ2-7; 11 nucleotides agree with TRBD1. V lost 2 bases and J lost 5; bases outside the gene matches: 12. Germline CDR1 reads SGHRS; CDR2 reads YFSETQ. This CDR3 has 17 amino acids. This chain's CDR3 is CASSLRSGQGATNEQYF. CDR3 sequence (DNA): TGCGCCAGCAGCTTACGATCAGGACAGGGGGCGACGAACGAGCAGTACTTC.

This clonotype was counted only a few times. The rearrangement joins TRBV7-2 to TRBJ2-7; the D gene is possibly TRBD2 (5 bases). Trimming took 0 bases from V and 2 from J, leaving 20 bases between them. Germline V gene data show CDR1 as SGHTA and CDR2 as FQGNSA. The CDR3 is made up of 18 amino acids. DNA for the CDR3: TGTGCCAGCAGCTTAGCCCATAAGAGGGTTTTTGGGGCCTACGAGCAGTACTTC. Amino acid sequence: CASSLAHKRVFGAYEQYF.

This clonotype has a count of ten or more. The chain combines TRBV20-1 with TRBJ2-4; D remains unclear. CDR3 length equals 14 residues. CDR1 is DFQATT and CDR2 is SNEGSKA in the germline V gene (reference sequence). With 2 bases removed from V and 3 bases from J, the gap between germline ends came to 11 bases. CDR3 in DNA: TGCAGTGCTAGACCCAGCGTCGACAAAAACATTCAGTACTTC. It codes for CSARPSVDKNIQYF.

This clonotype occurred a few times. The chain uses TRBV7-3 and TRBJ2-3, with TRBD2 matching over 9 bases. The CDR3 has 17 residues. With V trimmed by 1 base and J by 2 bases, 7 bases remained unmatched. Germline lookup yields CDR1 SGHTA and CDR2 FQGTGA. CDR3 in amino acids: CASSLSGTSIYTDTQYF. The CDR3 bases are TGTGCCAGCAGCTTAAGTGGGACTAGCATCTACACAGATACGCAGTATTTT.

The V gene is TRBV2, the J gene TRBJ1-2; 12 nucleotides match TRBD1. The CDR3 contains 17 residues. Germline lookup yields CDR1 SNHLY and CDR2 FYNNEI. With 6 bases clipped from V and 4 bases from J, the junction kept 12 bases outside the gene matches. This chain's CDR3 is CASRPGTGGSGAYGYTF. The CDR3 DNA is TGTGCCAGCAGGCCCGGGACAGGGGGCTCGGGCGCCTATGGCTACACCTTC.

Worth noting for this clonotype: Its ends do not fully match the called genes, so a read error is possible. The chain carries TRBV7-3 and TRBJ2-4, with 9 bases lining up with TRBD2. The CDR3 is 14 residues long. Germline loops: CDR1 SGHTA, CDR2 FQGTGA. The CDR3 DNA reads as TGTGCCAGCGGCCCCGGACTAGCGACAGCATTCAGGGACTTC. Protein: CASGPGLATAFRDF.

At least ten counts were recorded for this clonotype. This chain connects TRBV6-2 or TRBV6-3 to TRBJ1-2; D is possibly TRBD1 (6 bases). The germline V gene encodes CDR1 MNHEY and CDR2 SVGEGT. Trimming cost V 2 bases and J 2 bases, with 18 bases left between them. The length of the CDR3 is 17 residues. CDR3 bases: TGTGCCAGCAGTTACGAGCCAGGGGAGGCCCTGAACTATGGCTACACCTTC. Residues: CASSYEPGEALNYGYTF.

J is TRBJ1-2 and V is TRBV18; no firm D call. CDR3 length: 16 amino acids. V lost 0 bases and J 4 bases, leaving 15 bases between the germline ends. The germline gives CDR1 KGHSH, CDR2 LQKENI. CDR3 sequence reads: CASSPPDPSGVYGYTF. The CDR3 DNA reads as TGTGCCAGCTCACCACCTGACCCTTCGGGAGTCTATGGCTACACCTTC.

In this sample, this clonotype turned up a few times. This chain links TRBV7-9 with TRBJ2-2; unclear D gene. Per the germline V gene, CDR1 is SEHNR and CDR2 is FQNEAQ (reference sequence). V lost 3 bases to trimming and J lost 5 bases, with 10 bases between them. CDR3 length: 14 residues. Here the CDR3 reads CASSFTALTGELFF. CDR3 DNA: TGTGCCAGCAGCTTTACGGCCCTTACCGGGGAGCTGTTTTTT.

This clonotype was seen a few times. The J gene is TRBJ2-2, the V gene TRBV5-1; the D is unclear. Germline lookup yields CDR1 SGHRS and CDR2 YFSETQ. V dropped 4 bases and J dropped 6 bases, with 7 bases sitting between them. This CDR3 region has 12 residues. CDR3 amino acids: CASSRTAGELFF. The DNA for the CDR3 is TGCGCCAGCAGCCGGACGGCCGGGGAGCTGTTTTTT.

The chain uses TRBV5-1 and TRBJ2-3; 9 bases fit TRBD1. The CDR3 sequence is 16 residues long. Per germline, CDR1 SGHRS and CDR2 YFSETQ. V was pared by 2 bases and J by 3 bases, with 7 bases of the junction left unmatched. CDR3 sequence: CASSFQPGQGTDTQYF. CDR3 nucleotide sequence: TGCGCCAGCAGCTTTCAACCGGGACAGGGTACAGATACGCAGTATTTT.

This clonotype was counted at least ten times. The chain is built from TRBV12-3 or TRBV12-4 and TRBJ2-5; D not certain. There are 14 residues in the CDR3. The ends were cut back, 3 bases at V and 1 base at J, with 9 bases in the middle. The CDR3 nucleotides are TGTGCCAGCAGTTTTAGGTACTCCCAAGAGACCCAGTACTTC. Translated: CASSFRYSQETQYF.

This clonotype was seen only a few times. The genes are TRBV15 and TRBJ2-5, with D maybe TRBD1 (5 bases). The CDR3 consists of 15 residues. The V gene's germline CDR1 is LNHNV and CDR2 YYDKDF (reference sequence). The V end was cut by 5 bases, the J end by 5 bases, with 18 bases between. As DNA, the CDR3 is TGTGCCACCAGCCAACGCGCAGGGTCGGTTGAGACCCAGTACTTC. Protein: CATSQRAGSVETQYF. Combining the CDR3 with reference TRBV15 and TRBJ2-5 gives the whole variable domain DAMVIQNPRYQVTQFGKPVTLSCSQTLNHNVMYWYQQKSSQAPKLLFHYYDKDFNNEADTPDNFQSRRPNTSFCFLDIRSPGLGDTAMYLCATSQRAGSVETQYFGPGTRLLVL.

This sequence joins TRBV7-2 and TRBJ1-1; D call uncertain. Trimming shortened V by 6 bases and J by 4 bases, and 15 bases separated the two germline ends. The CDR3 runs 14 residues. Germline V CDR1 and CDR2: SGHTA, FQGNSA. CDR3 residues: CASSPTWVATEAFF. CDR3 coding DNA: TGTGCCAGCAGTCCTACGTGGGTCGCCACTGAAGCTTTCTTT. Full variable domain (rest looked up from reference TRBV7-2 and TRBJ1-1): GAGVSQSPSNKVTEKGKDVELRCDPISGHTALYWYRQSLGQGLEFLIYFQGNSAPDKSGLPSDRFSAERTGGSVSTLTIQRTQQEDSAVYLCASSPTWVATEAFFGQGTRLTVV.

The V gene is TRBV29-1, the J gene TRBJ2-7, with D possibly matching TRBD1 (6 bases). Trimming removed 3 bases at V and 0 bases at J, with 12 bases between. Looked up from germline, CDR1 is SQVTM and CDR2 is ANQGSEA. The CDR3 covers 14 residues. The CDR3 region has the DNA TGCAGCGTTGACGCGCAGGGGACCTCCTACGAGCAGTACTTC. It is translated as CSVDAQGTSYEQYF.

The J gene is TRBJ2-1, the V gene TRBV6-1, with D hard to call. Germline V gene data show CDR1 as MNHNS and CDR2 as SASEGT. This CDR3 spans 17 amino acids. Trimming stripped 7 bases from V and 6 bases from J, with 25 bases between. The CDR3 protein is CASTQDVRKVPSNEQFF. The CDR3 nucleotides are TGTGCCAGCACCCAGGACGTCCGAAAAGTGCCCTCCAATGAGCAGTTCTTC.

The sample holds many counts of this clonotype. The chain is built from TRBV5-1 and TRBJ1-1; D remains ambiguous. CDR1 SGHRS and CDR2 YFSETQ come from the germline V gene. The ends were cut back, 4 bases at V and 1 base at J, with 11 bases in the middle. The CDR3 sequence is 14 residues long. The DNA of the CDR3 is TGCGCCAGCAGCGCGATGGGCCCGAACACTGAAGCTTTCTTT. The encoded protein is CASSAMGPNTEAFF.

This clonotype has at least ten counts. The J gene is TRBJ1-4, the V gene TRBV29-1, with TRBD1 identical over 9 bases. Germline V gives CDR1 SQVTM, CDR2 ANQGSEA. The V gene end was trimmed by 7 bases and the J gene end by 7 bases; junction bases not matched to a gene: 7. CDR3 length: 13 amino acids. As DNA, the CDR3 is TGCAGCGCCCTCTGGGACAGGGCTGAAAAACTGTTTTTT. Protein: CSALWDRAEKLFF.

This clonotype turned up a few times. The V gene is TRBV3-1, the J gene TRBJ2-7; 7 nucleotides match TRBD2. Germline loops: CDR1 LGHDT, CDR2 YNNKEL (reference sequence). The CDR3 is made up of 17 amino acids. Trimming took 1 base from V and 0 from J; bases not matched to a gene: 9. The CDR3 loop is CASSQVGERGISYEQYF. The CDR3 DNA sequence: TGTGCCAGCAGCCAAGTAGGCGAGCGGGGTATCTCCTACGAGCAGTACTTC.

This clonotype was observed a handful of times. This CDR3 reads CASSLGLSEGNIQYF. The CDR3 DNA reads TGTGCCAGCAGCTTGGGCCTCAGCGAGGGGAACATTCAGTACTTC. The chain joins TRBV5-6 to TRBJ2-4; either TRBD1 or TRBD2 may fit D (5 bases each). This CDR3 has 15 amino acids. CDR1 and CDR2 (germline): SGHDT, YYEEEE. V lost 0 bases to trimming and J lost 7 bases, with 14 bases between them.

For this clonotype: A read error may produce the germline difference seen at one junction end. The chain uses TRBV18 and TRBJ2-7, with a possible D match to TRBD2 (5 bases). Germline values: CDR1 KGHSH, CDR2 LQKENI. This CDR3 is built from 14 residues. CDR3: CASSLYMEAYDQYF. DNA for the CDR3: TGTGCCAGCTCCCTCTACATGGAGGCTTACGACCAGTACTTC.

This clonotype has only one observation. The V call is TRBV20-1, the J call TRBJ1-4; unclear D gene. The CDR3 is 15 residues long. V lost 0 bases, J lost 0 bases, and 8 bases lay in between. CDR1 and CDR2 (germline): DFQATT, SNEGSKA (reference sequence). CDR3 in DNA: TGCAGTGCTAGAGATGCCGCAACAACTAATGAAAAACTGTTTTTT. This gives the protein CSARDAATTNEKLFF.

The genes are TRBV12-3 or TRBV12-4 and TRBJ2-1; TRBD1 aligns across 8 bases. With 5 bases clipped from V and 1 base from J, the junction kept 4 bases outside the gene matches. The CDR3 is made up of 15 amino acids. The CDR3 sequence is CASSTTGASYNEQFF. The CDR3 bases are TGTGCCAGCAGTACGACAGGGGCTTCCTACAATGAGCAGTTCTTC.

This clonotype was recorded once. Given a much more abundant clone one base away, this may be a read error. V gene TRBV27 combines with J gene TRBJ2-1; D not resolved. CDR3 size: 14 residues. The ends were cut back, 3 bases at V and 9 bases at J, with 15 bases in the middle. Germline CDR1 is MNHEY and CDR2 is SMNVEV (reference sequence). DNA for the CDR3: TGTGCCAGCAGTTTGTTGGTCGGTCTCGGTGAGCAGTTCTTC. Amino acid sequence: CASSLLVGLGEQFF.